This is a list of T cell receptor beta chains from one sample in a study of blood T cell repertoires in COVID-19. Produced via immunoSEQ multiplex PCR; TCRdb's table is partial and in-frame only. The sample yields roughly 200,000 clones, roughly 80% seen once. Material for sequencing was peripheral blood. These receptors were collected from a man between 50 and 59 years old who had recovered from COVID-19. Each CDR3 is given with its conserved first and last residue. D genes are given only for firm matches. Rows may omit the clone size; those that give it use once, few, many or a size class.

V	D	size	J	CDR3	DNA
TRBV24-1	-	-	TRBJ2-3	CATSHTPGEDTQYF	TGTGCCACCAGCCACACGCCAGGGGAGGATACGCAGTATTTT
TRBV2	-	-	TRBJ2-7	CASSHPKGDYEQYF	TGTGCCAGCTCTCATCCGAAAGGGGACTACGAGCAGTACTTC
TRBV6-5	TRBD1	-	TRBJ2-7	CASRRKGQTGHEQYF	TGTGCCAGCAGACGAAAGGGACAGACCGGCCACGAGCAGTACTTC
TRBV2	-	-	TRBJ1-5	CASSPREWNQPQHF	TGTGCCAGCAGTCCACGGGAGTGGAATCAGCCCCAGCATTTT
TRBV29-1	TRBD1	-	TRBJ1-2	CSVDGDRGAYNGYTF	TGCAGCGTTGATGGGGACAGGGGCGCCTATAATGGCTACACCTTC
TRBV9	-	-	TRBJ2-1	CASSVATEGNEQFF	TGTGCCAGCAGCGTAGCGACGGAGGGCAATGAGCAGTTCTTC
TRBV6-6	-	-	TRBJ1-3	CASSYLYYTIYF	TGTGCCAGCAGTTACCTCTATTACACCATATATTTT
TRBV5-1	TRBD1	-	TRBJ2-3	CASSQQGRTDTQYF	TGCGCCAGCAGCCAACAGGGGCGGACAGATACGCAGTATTTT
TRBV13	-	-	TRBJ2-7	CASSSLALNREQYF	TGTGCCAGCAGCTCCTTGGCCCTTAACAGGGAGCAGTACTTC
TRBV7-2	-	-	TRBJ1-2	CASSLAQGYGYTF	TGTGCCAGCAGCTTAGCGCAGGGCTATGGCTACACCTTC
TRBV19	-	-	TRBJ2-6	CATRPRQFSSGANVLTF	TGTGCCACCCGCCCGAGGCAGTTCTCCTCTGGGGCCAACGTCCTGACTTTC
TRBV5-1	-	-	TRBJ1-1	CASSYQGSEAFF	TGCGCCAGCAGCTACCAGGGGAGTGAAGCTTTCTTT
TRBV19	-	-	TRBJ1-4	CASSIQASFSVATNEKLFF	TGTGCCAGTAGTATACAGGCCTCTTTTTCCGTTGCAACTAATGAAAAACTGTTTTTT
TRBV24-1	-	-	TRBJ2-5	CATSDLHRGTQGGQTQYF	TGTGCCACCAGTGATTTGCATCGCGGAACCCAGGGTGGACAGACCCAGTACTTC
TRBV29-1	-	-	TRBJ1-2	CSVRDKRDYGYTF	TGCAGCGTTAGGGACAAACGAGACTATGGCTACACCTTC
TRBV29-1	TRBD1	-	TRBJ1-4	CSAGQGREKLFF	TGCAGCGCGGGACAGGGGCGGGAAAAACTGTTTTTT
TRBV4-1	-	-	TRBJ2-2	CASSSLLLTGELFF	TGCGCCAGCAGTAGTTTACTACTCACCGGGGAGCTGTTTTTT
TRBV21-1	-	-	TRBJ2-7	CASNGSGTGPNEQYF	TGTGCCAGCAACGGTTCCGGGACAGGCCCTAACGAGCAGTACTTC
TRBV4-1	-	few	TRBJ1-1	CASSQDTTAFF	TGCGCCAGCAGCCAAGATACAACGGCTTTCTTT
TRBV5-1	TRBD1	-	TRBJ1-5	CASSAGGSNQPQHF	TGCGCCAGCAGCGCAGGGGGTAGCAATCAGCCCCAGCATTTT
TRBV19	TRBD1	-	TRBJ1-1	CASSPGDRANTEAFF	TGTGCCAGTAGTCCCGGGGACAGGGCGAACACTGAAGCTTTCTTT
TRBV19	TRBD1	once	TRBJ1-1	CASSTGTENTEAFF	TGTGCCAGTAGTACCGGGACAGAGAACACTGAAGCTTTCTTT
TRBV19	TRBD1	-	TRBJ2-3	CASRQGLSTDTQYF	TGTGCCAGTAGACAGGGGCTTAGCACAGATACGCAGTATTTT
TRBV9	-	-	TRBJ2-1	CASSSKGGFGNEQFF	TGTGCCAGCAGCAGTAAAGGAGGGTTTGGTAATGAGCAGTTCTTC
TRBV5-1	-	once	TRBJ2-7	CASSLDQGTYEQYF	TGCGCCAGCAGCTTGGATCAGGGGACCTACGAGCAGTACTTC
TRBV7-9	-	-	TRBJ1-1	CASSSPGLAFF	TGTGCCAGCAGCTCCCCAGGGTTAGCTTTCTTT
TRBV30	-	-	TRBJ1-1	CAWNHGPGTEAFF	TGTGCCTGGAATCATGGCCCCGGGACTGAAGCTTTCTTT
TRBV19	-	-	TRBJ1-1	CASASRGARTEAFF	TGTGCCAGTGCCTCCCGGGGGGCGCGGACTGAAGCTTTCTTT
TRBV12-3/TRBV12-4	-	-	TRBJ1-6	CASSPGTFSPLHF	TGTGCCAGCAGTCCCGGGACTTTTTCACCCCTCCACTTT
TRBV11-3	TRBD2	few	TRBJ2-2	CASSLDGGSVATGELFF	TGTGCCAGCAGCTTAGACGGCGGGAGCGTCGCCACCGGGGAGCTGTTTTTT
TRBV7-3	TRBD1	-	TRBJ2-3	CASSSQGIRTDTQYF	TGTGCCAGCAGCTCACAGGGGATACGCACAGATACGCAGTATTTT
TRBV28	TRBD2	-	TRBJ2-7	CASSPYSGKVYEQYF	TGTGCCAGCAGTCCCTATAGCGGGAAGGTCTACGAGCAGTACTTC
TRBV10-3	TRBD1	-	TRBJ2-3	CAISARSSGTGVTDTQYF	TGTGCCATCAGTGCTAGGAGCTCCGGGACAGGGGTCACAGATACGCAGTATTTT
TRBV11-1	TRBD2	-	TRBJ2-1	CASSYQGLANNEQFF	TGTGCCAGCAGCTACCAGGGACTAGCGAACAATGAGCAGTTCTTC
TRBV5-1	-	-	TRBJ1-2	CASSSGSSAVYGYTF	TGCGCCAGCAGCTCCGGTTCGTCAGCGGTCTATGGCTACACCTTC
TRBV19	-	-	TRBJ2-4	CSSVEQIGAGKNIQYF	TGTTCATCCGTCGAGCAAATAGGGGCAGGAAAAAACATTCAGTACTTC
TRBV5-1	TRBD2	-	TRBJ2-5	CASSREGRETQYF	TGCGCCAGCAGCAGGGAGGGCAGAGAGACCCAGTACTTC
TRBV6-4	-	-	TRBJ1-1	CASSATLDTEAFF	TGTGCCAGCAGTGCGACTCTAGACACTGAAGCTTTCTTT
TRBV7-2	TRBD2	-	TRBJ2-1	CASSSEGLAAIYNEQFF	TGTGCCAGCAGCTCCGAAGGACTAGCGGCGATCTACAATGAGCAGTTCTTC
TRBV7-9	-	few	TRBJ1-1	CASSLGQHTEAFF	TGTGCCAGCAGCTTAGGACAACACACTGAAGCTTTCTTT
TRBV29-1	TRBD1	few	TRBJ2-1	CSVEKGQGAEQFF	TGCAGCGTTGAAAAAGGACAGGGGGCAGAGCAGTTCTTC
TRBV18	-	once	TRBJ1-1	CASSPFTDTEAFF	TGTGCCAGCTCACCTTTCACAGATACTGAAGCTTTCTTT
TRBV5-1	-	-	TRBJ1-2	CASSLGQNNYGYTF	TGCGCCAGCAGCTTGGGACAGAACAACTATGGCTACACCTTC
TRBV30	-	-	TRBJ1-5	CAWSKVLGGWQPQHF	TGTGCCTGGAGTAAGGTACTAGGGGGTTGGCAGCCCCAGCATTTT
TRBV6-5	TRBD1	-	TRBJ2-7	CASSFRTGDYEQYF	TGTGCCAGCAGTTTTAGGACAGGGGACTACGAGCAGTACTTC
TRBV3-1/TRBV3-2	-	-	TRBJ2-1	CASSHKGRGNEQFF	TGTGCCAGCAGCCATAAGGGGCGCGGCAATGAGCAGTTCTTC
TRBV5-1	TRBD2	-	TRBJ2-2	CASTLLVLAGGTGELFF	TGCGCCAGCACCTTATTGGTTCTAGCGGGCGGCACCGGGGAGCTGTTTTTT
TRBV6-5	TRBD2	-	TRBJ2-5	CASSYSGTSTETQYF	TGTGCCAGCAGTTACTCCGGGACTAGCACGGAGACCCAGTACTTC
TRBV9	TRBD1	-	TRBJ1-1	CASSAGGQVATEAFF	TGTGCCAGCAGCGCTGGGGGACAGGTCGCCACTGAAGCTTTCTTT
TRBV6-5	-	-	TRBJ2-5	CARPDPGPSRTQYF	TGTGCCAGACCTGACCCGGGTCCCTCGCGGACCCAGTACTTC
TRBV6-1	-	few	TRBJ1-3	CASSEAFLNTIYF	TGTGCCAGCAGTGAAGCGTTCTTAAACACCATATATTTT
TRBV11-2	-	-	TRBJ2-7	CASSLWVQASLYEQYF	TGTGCCAGCAGCCTATGGGTGCAGGCCTCCCTCTACGAGCAGTACTTC
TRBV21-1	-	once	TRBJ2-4	CASSKGQGASKNIQYF	TGTGCCAGCAGCAAGGGGCAGGGTGCATCCAAAAACATTCAGTACTTC